This note documents a single T cell receptor beta chain sequence. Its specificity is not known. Sampled while nominally healthy, donors likely had unrecorded immune exposures. The study ran its PCR with 60 Vbeta and 13 Jbeta primers. This table comes from immunoSEQ multiplex PCR, and its TCRdb copy is limited to in-frame clones, with some not included. The sample data list under 250,000 clones. These data are taken from a study of cytomegalovirus exposure and HLA in healthy donors. V trimming: 6 bases; J trimming: 7 bases; junction bases outside the gene matches: 12. CDR3 length: 15 residues. The V gene's germline CDR1 is MNHEY and CDR2 SVGAGI. Whole-study findings and limits: Roughly uniform sequencing depth across donors was assumed, possibly incorrectly. Later analysis demonstrated an association between a missense DCLRE1C variant and TCR beta V- and J-gene trimming.

This sequence joins TRBV6-5 and TRBJ2-7, with TRBD1 matching 10 bases. Sequences were obtained from PBMCs. This clonotype originated in a girl aged 2 to 10 in good health and CMV-seropositive. The CDR3 reads CASRTGTGATGEQYF. The CDR3 coding sequence is TGTGCCAGCAGGACCGGGACAGGGGCCACGGGGGAGCAGTACTTC.